This TCR beta chain was recorded in a study of cytomegalovirus exposure and HLA in healthy donors. As for the study in general: The study's early data release held roughly 91 million unique TCRs from HLA-typed donors.

Notes on this clone: Antigen specificity is unknown.

The V end lost 0 bases, the J end lost 4 bases, and 21 bases lay between the germline ends. The CDR3 totals 17 residues. Germline lookup yields CDR1 GTSNPN and CDR2 SVGIG (reference sequence). The PCR ran on 60 Vbeta and 13 Jbeta primers. Only in-frame clones appear in the TCRdb table, and some are missing; sequencing was by immunoSEQ multiplex PCR. The table includes about 120,000 clones, roughly 68% detected once. Regarding the study as a whole: Both high specificity and high sensitivity reportedly marked the classifier's diagnosis of cytomegalovirus status. The CMV antigen specificity of a few CMV-associated chains was confirmed through in vitro analysis.

Sequenced sample: PBMCs. The sequence derives from a young woman in good health and CMV-seronegative. The chain is built from TRBV30 and TRBJ1-2, with a weak D call TRBD1 (5 bases). The CDR3 here is CAWSVGVAITRSYGYTF. The CDR3 bases are TGTGCCTGGAGTGTAGGGGTGGCCATTACCAGGAGCTATGGCTACACCTTC.